The 10 T cell receptor beta chains in this list originate from one sample, sequenced in a study of blood T cell repertoires in COVID-19. This table comes from immunoSEQ multiplex PCR, and its TCRdb copy is limited to in-frame clones, with some not included. The sample lists roughly 68,000 clones, less than 95% occurring once. Sample: peripheral blood. These receptors were collected from a man in his fifties or sixties with COVID-19, enrolled during active disease.

The chain is built from TRBV13 and TRBJ2-5, with TRBD2 matching 10 bases. The CDR3 length is 16 residues. Germline-derived CDR1 and CDR2 are PRHDT and FYEKMQ (reference sequence). V lost 2 bases and J lost 5; bases outside the gene matches: 8. The chain's CDR3 is CASSLSWTSGLETQYF. The CDR3 region has the DNA TGTGCCAGCAGCTTATCTTGGACTAGCGGATTGGAGACCCAGTACTTC.

The gene calls are TRBV30 and TRBJ1-2, with 10 bases lining up with TRBD1. V shed 5 bases, J shed 6 bases, and the junction held 3 bases outside the gene matches. CDR3 length: 12 residues. The germline CDR1 and CDR2 sequences are GTSNPN and SVGIG (reference sequence). The CDR3 spells CAWDRGRDGYTF. The CDR3 DNA sequence: TGTGCCTGGGACAGGGGGCGTGATGGCTACACCTTC. The whole variable domain, filled in from reference TRBV30 and TRBJ1-2, reads SQTIHQWPATLVQPVGSPLSLECTVEGTSNPNLYWYRQAAGRGLQLLFYSVGIGQISSEVPQNLSASRPQDRQFILSSKKLLLSDSGFYLCAWDRGRDGYTFGSGTRLTVV.

The rearrangement links TRBV24-1 to TRBJ2-1; TRBD2 agrees at 9 bases. Trimming took 6 bases from V and 1 from J; bases not matched to a gene: 6. This CDR3 has 16 residues. Germline-derived CDR1 and CDR2 are KGHDR and SFDVKD. The CDR3 DNA follows: TGTGCCACCAGTACCGGAGCGGGGGGATCCTACAATGAGCAGTTCTTC. Translating it yields CATSTGAGGSYNEQFF.

The chain recombines TRBV7-2 with TRBJ2-2, with 9 nucleotides matching TRBD2. Trimming cost V 4 bases and J 5 bases; bases outside gene matches: 2. Germline CDR1 is SGHTA and CDR2 is FQGNSA. The length of the CDR3 is 14 residues. CDR3 region: CASSYGLATGELFF. For the CDR3, the DNA is TGTGCCAGCAGCTATGGACTAGCGACCGGGGAGCTGTTTTTT.

The chain couples TRBV6-2 or TRBV6-3 to TRBJ2-7, with a weak D call TRBD1 (5 bases). This CDR3 spans 16 amino acids. The V and J ends lost 2 bases and 3 bases respectively, with 17 bases between them. Germline CDR1 MNHEY, CDR2 SVGEGT. DNA of the CDR3: TGTGCCAGCAGTTACCCCCCAGGGATGATGGACTACGAGCAGTACTTC. Its translation is CASSYPPGMMDYEQYF.

The chain couples TRBV9 to TRBJ2-1; 11 bases fit TRBD2. The germline gives CDR1 SGDLS, CDR2 YYNGEE. The CDR3 consists of 17 residues. Trimming removed 0 bases from V and 2 bases from J; junction bases left unmatched: 4. CDR3 DNA: TGTGCCAGCAGCGTAGGACTAGCGGGAACCACCTACAATGAGCAGTTCTTC. Encoded protein: CASSVGLAGTTYNEQFF.

This chain uses TRBV7-9 with TRBJ2-5, with a tentative D call TRBD1 (5 bases). V lost 6 bases and J lost 2, with 10 bases in between. This CDR3 has 13 amino acids. In germline, CDR1 is SEHNR, CDR2 FQNEAQ (reference sequence). The CDR3 DNA sequence: TGTGCCAGCAGGTCGACAGATCAAGAGACCCAGTACTTC. It specifies CASRSTDQETQYF.

This chain joins TRBV4-2 and TRBJ2-7; D uncertain. The CDR3 totals 13 residues. CDR1 and CDR2 from the germline V gene are LGHNA and YNFKEQ. With 1 base removed from V and 1 base from J, the gap between germline ends came to 5 bases. The CDR3 reads CASSQVVSYEQYF. As DNA, the CDR3 is TGTGCCAGCAGCCAAGTAGTATCCTACGAGCAGTACTTC.

The J gene is TRBJ2-3, the V gene TRBV4-1; the D gene is possibly TRBD2 (7 bases). Germline V gene data show CDR1 as MGHRA and CDR2 as YSYEKL. There are 17 residues in the CDR3. V was pared by 1 base and J by 2 bases, with 16 bases between. CDR3 in DNA: TGCGCCAGCAGCCAAGTCGGGGGCGGGACTATCACAGATACGCAGTATTTT. Encoded protein: CASSQVGGGTITDTQYF.

CDR3 protein: CASIRDSNTGELFF. For the CDR3, the DNA is TGTGCCAGCATCCGGGACAGCAACACCGGGGAGCTGTTTTTT. This chain joins TRBV2 and TRBJ2-2; the match to TRBD1 covers 7 bases. CDR1 SNHLY and CDR2 FYNNEI come from the germline V gene. V shed 7 bases, J shed 2 bases, and the junction held 4 bases outside the gene matches. CDR3 size: 14 residues.